A selection of T cell receptor beta chains follows, all from one sample in a study of cytomegalovirus exposure and HLA in healthy donors. The table came from immunoSEQ multiplex PCR; TCRdb's copy has only in-frame clones and leaves some out. The repertoire holds 95,000 to 110,000 clones, with around 78% as singletons. Sequencing was done on a sample of PBMCs. Receptor source: a man aged 25-45 years in good health and CMV-seronegative. The CDR3 runs from the conserved cysteine through the conserved F or W. A D gene is named only where the DNA matches it firmly. The listing skips clone size in some rows; elsewhere it reads once, few, many or a size class.

v_gene: TRBV9; d_gene: TRBD2; j_gene: TRBJ2-1; abundance: .; CDR3nt: TGTGCCAGCAGCGTAGAGCCGCCCGGGGGGGGTGGCGATGAGCAGTTCTTC; CDR3aa: CASSVEPPGGGGDEQFF
v_gene: TRBV5-6; d_gene: TRBD2; j_gene: TRBJ2-7; abundance: .; CDR3nt: TGTGCCAGCAGCATGGTGGGACTAGGCTACGAGCAGTACTTC; CDR3aa: CASSMVGLGYEQYF
v_gene: TRBV10-3; d_gene: .; j_gene: TRBJ1-1; abundance: .; CDR3nt: TGTGCCATCAGTGATGGGGGCCCCCCGGGGCGTACTGAAGCTTTCTTT; CDR3aa: CAISDGGPPGRTEAFF
v_gene: TRBV7-2; d_gene: .; j_gene: TRBJ1-4; abundance: .; CDR3nt: TGTGCCAGCAGCCCCGACCCAGGGGACGGGGAAAAACTGTTTTTT; CDR3aa: CASSPDPGDGEKLFF
v_gene: TRBV2; d_gene: TRBD1; j_gene: TRBJ2-2; abundance: few; CDR3nt: TGTGCCAGCAGTACCTTGGGTAGGGGGCGCATAAACACCGGGGAGCTGTTTTTT; CDR3aa: CASSTLGRGRINTGELFF
v_gene: TRBV10-3; d_gene: TRBD2; j_gene: TRBJ2-7; abundance: .; CDR3nt: TGTGCCATCAGTCAGGGACTAGGTAACGAGCAGTACTTC; CDR3aa: CAISQGLGNEQYF
v_gene: TRBV5-1; d_gene: .; j_gene: TRBJ1-1; abundance: .; CDR3nt: TGCGCCAGCAGCTTAACAGTGAACACTGAAGCTTTCTTT; CDR3aa: CASSLTVNTEAFF
v_gene: TRBV28; d_gene: TRBD1; j_gene: TRBJ1-4; abundance: once; CDR3nt: TGTGCCAGCAGTCCGCCGACAGGGTCTAATGAAAAACTGTTTTTT; CDR3aa: CASSPPTGSNEKLFF
v_gene: TRBV10-2; d_gene: TRBD2; j_gene: TRBJ2-1; abundance: .; CDR3nt: TGCGCCAGCAGTGAGGAAGCGGGGGGCGTGCGGCAGTTCTTC; CDR3aa: CASSEEAGGVRQFF
v_gene: TRBV28; d_gene: TRBD1; j_gene: TRBJ1-6; abundance: .; CDR3nt: TGTGCCAGCAGTCGGGCCGGACAGGGCTACGGTTCACCCCTCCACTTT; CDR3aa: CASSRAGQGYGSPLHF
v_gene: TRBV27; d_gene: TRBD1; j_gene: TRBJ2-3; abundance: .; CDR3nt: TGTGCCAGCAGTTTATCGACCGGGACAGGGGCAACAGATACGCAGTATTTT; CDR3aa: CASSLSTGTGATDTQYF
v_gene: TRBV6-5; d_gene: TRBD1; j_gene: TRBJ1-2; abundance: .; CDR3nt: TGTGCCAGCAGTCCCCGGACAGGGGGCTGGTATGGCTACACCTTC; CDR3aa: CASSPRTGGWYGYTF
v_gene: TRBV11-3; d_gene: TRBD1; j_gene: TRBJ2-7; abundance: .; CDR3nt: TGTGCCAGCGGGTTAGGGACAGGTGAGCAGTACTTC; CDR3aa: CASGLGTGEQYF
v_gene: TRBV5-4; d_gene: .; j_gene: TRBJ2-6; abundance: .; CDR3nt: TGTGCCAGCAGCTTGGGTCTACCGGTATCTGGGGCCAACGTCCTGACTTTC; CDR3aa: CASSLGLPVSGANVLTF
v_gene: TRBV4-2; d_gene: TRBD2; j_gene: TRBJ2-3; abundance: .; CDR3nt: TGTGCCAGCAGCCAAGATAACCAGCGGGAGTCCGTTTATACGCAGTATTTT; CDR3aa: CASSQDNQRESVYTQYF
v_gene: TRBV5-4; d_gene: .; j_gene: TRBJ2-5; abundance: .; CDR3nt: TGTGCCAGCAGCCCCGATCTAGCGATAGAGACCCAGTACTTC; CDR3aa: CASSPDLAIETQYF
v_gene: TRBV28; d_gene: TRBD1; j_gene: TRBJ1-2; abundance: .; CDR3nt: TGTGCCAGCAGTTCTCAGGGGGCGCGGTATGGCTACACCTTC; CDR3aa: CASSSQGARYGYTF
v_gene: TRBV9; d_gene: .; j_gene: TRBJ1-4; abundance: .; CDR3nt: TGTGCCAGCAGCGGACAGGACGGGGAAACTAATGAAAAACTGTTTTTT; CDR3aa: CASSGQDGETNEKLFF
v_gene: TRBV19; d_gene: .; j_gene: TRBJ2-2; abundance: .; CDR3nt: TGTGCCAGTAGTATCGGTGGGGTAAGGGGCACCGGGGAGCTGTTTTTT; CDR3aa: CASSIGGVRGTGELFF
v_gene: TRBV28; d_gene: .; j_gene: TRBJ1-6; abundance: .; CDR3nt: TGTGCCAGCAGACTTTTATATAATTCACCCCTCCACTTT; CDR3aa: CASRLLYNSPLHF
v_gene: TRBV27; d_gene: TRBD2; j_gene: TRBJ2-1; abundance: medium-sized; CDR3nt: TGTGCCAGTAGTAGCGGGCAATGGCAGTTCTTC; CDR3aa: CASSSGQWQFF
v_gene: TRBV19; d_gene: TRBD2; j_gene: TRBJ2-1; abundance: .; CDR3nt: TGTGCCAGTAGTATTACTAGCGGGACAGAGCAGTTCTTC; CDR3aa: CASSITSGTEQFF
v_gene: TRBV2; d_gene: .; j_gene: TRBJ2-7; abundance: .; CDR3nt: TGTGCCAGCCGCGGGGACGGCAGCGAGCAGTACTTC; CDR3aa: CASRGDGSEQYF